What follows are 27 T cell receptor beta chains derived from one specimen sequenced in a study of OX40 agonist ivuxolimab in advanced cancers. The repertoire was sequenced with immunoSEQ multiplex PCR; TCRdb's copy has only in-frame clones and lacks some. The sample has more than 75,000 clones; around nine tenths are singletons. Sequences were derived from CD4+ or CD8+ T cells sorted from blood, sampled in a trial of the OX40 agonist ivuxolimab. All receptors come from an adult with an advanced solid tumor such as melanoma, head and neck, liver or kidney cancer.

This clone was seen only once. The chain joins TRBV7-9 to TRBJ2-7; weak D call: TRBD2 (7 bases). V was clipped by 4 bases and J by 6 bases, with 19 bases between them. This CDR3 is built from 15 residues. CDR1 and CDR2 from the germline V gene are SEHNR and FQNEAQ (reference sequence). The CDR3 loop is CASSWGGQGPGEQYV. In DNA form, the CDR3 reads TGTGCCAGCAGCTGGGGGGGCCAGGGTCCCGGCGAGCAGTACGTC.

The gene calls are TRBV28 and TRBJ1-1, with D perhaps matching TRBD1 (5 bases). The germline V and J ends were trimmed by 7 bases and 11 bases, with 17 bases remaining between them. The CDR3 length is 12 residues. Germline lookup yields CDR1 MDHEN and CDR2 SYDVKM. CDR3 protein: CASTSSGPKAFF. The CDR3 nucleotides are TGTGCCAGCACCTCGTCGGGGCCCAAGGCTTTCTTT.

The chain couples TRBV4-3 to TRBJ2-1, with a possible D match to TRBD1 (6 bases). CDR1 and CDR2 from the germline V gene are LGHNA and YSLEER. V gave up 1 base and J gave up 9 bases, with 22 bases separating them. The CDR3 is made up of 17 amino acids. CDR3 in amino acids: CASSQAPAPGLGGEQFF. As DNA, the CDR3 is TGCGCCAGCAGCCAAGCCCCAGCCCCAGGCCTAGGGGGTGAGCAGTTCTTC.

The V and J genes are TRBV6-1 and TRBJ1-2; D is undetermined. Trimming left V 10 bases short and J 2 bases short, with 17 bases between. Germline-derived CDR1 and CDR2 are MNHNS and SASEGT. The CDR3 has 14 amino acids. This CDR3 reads CATTPYTVNYGYTF. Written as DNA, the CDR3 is TGTGCCACCACCCCTTATACAGTAAACTATGGCTACACCTTC.

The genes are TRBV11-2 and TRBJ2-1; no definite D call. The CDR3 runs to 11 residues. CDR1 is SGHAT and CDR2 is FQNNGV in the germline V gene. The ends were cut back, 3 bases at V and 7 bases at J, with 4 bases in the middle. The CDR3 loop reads CASSFYNEQFF. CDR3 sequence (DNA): TGTGCCAGCAGCTTCTATAATGAGCAGTTCTTC.

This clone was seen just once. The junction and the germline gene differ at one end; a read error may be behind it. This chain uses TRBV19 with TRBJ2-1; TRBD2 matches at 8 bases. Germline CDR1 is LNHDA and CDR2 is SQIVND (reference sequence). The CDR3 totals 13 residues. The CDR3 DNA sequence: TGTGCCAGTAGACCCCGGGGGGGGTCGAGGGAGGTCTTC. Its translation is CASRPRGGSREVF.

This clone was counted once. The CDR3 DNA is TGTGCCACCACCCTGGACCGCCAGGGACAAGAGACCCAGTACTTC. Amino acids: CATTLDRQGQETQYF. The chain recombines TRBV6-1 with TRBJ2-5; D perhaps matches TRBD1 (5 bases). Germline CDR1 is MNHNS and CDR2 is SASEGT. V was clipped by 10 bases and J by 2 bases, with 20 bases between them. CDR3 length: 15 amino acids.

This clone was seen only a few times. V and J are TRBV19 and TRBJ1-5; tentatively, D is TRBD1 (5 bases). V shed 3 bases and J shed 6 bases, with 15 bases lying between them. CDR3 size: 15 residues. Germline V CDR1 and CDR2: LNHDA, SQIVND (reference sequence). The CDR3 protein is CASSMGQVRGQPQHF. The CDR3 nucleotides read TGTGCCAGTAGTATGGGGCAGGTTCGAGGTCAGCCCCAGCATTTT.

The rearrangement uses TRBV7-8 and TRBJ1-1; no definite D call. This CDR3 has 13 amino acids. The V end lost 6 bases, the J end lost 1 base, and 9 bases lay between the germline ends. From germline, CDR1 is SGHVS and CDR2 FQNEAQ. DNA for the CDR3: TGTGCCAGCAGGCCCGGAGGGAACACTGAAGCTTTCTTT. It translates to CASRPGGNTEAFF. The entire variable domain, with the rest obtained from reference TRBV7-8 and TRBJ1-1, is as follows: GAGVSQSPRYKVAKRGQDVALRCDPISGHVSLFWYQQALGQGPEFLTYFQNEAQLDKSGLPSDRFFAERPEGSVSTLKIQRTQQEDSAVYLCASRPGGNTEAFFGQGTRLTVV.

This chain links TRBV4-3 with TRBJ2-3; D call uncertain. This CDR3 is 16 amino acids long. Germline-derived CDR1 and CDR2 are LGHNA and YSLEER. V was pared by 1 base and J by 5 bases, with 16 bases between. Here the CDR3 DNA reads TGCGCCAGCAGCCAAGGCGGCCCGGGCGGACGAGATACGCAGTATTTT. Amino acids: CASSQGGPGGRDTQYF.

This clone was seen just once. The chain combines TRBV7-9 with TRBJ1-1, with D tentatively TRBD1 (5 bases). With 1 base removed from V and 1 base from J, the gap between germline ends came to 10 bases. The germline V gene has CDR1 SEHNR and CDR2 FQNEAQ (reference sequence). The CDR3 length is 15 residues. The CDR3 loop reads CASSLGGRQNTEAFF. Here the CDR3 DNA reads TGTGCCAGCAGCTTAGGGGGACGGCAGAACACTGAAGCTTTCTTT.

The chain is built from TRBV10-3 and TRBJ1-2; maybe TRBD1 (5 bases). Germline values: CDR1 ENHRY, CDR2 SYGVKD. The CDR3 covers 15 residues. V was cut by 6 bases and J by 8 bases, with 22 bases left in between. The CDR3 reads CAIRSGTGPSEGYTF. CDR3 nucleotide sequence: TGTGCCATCAGAAGCGGGACTGGCCCCAGCGAGGGCTACACCTTC.

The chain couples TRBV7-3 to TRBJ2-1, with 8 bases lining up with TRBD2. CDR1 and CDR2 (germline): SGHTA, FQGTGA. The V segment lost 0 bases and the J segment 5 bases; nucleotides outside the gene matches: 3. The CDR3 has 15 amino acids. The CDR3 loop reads CASSLTRGDHNEQFF. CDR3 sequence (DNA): TGTGCCAGCAGCTTAACGCGGGGGGACCACAATGAGCAGTTCTTC.

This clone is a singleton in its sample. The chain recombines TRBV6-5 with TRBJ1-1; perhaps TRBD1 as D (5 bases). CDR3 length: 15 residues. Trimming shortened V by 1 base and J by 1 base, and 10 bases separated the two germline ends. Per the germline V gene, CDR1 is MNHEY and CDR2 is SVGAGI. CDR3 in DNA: TGTGCCAGCAGTTACTTCGTGGGGGGGAACACTGAAGCTTTCTTT. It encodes CASSYFVGGNTEAFF.

In nucleotides, the CDR3 is TGTGCCAGCAGTGAATTTAACCCCGGGACAGGGTTTATGGATGAGCAGTTCTTC. Amino acid sequence: CASSEFNPGTGFMDEQFF. The genes are TRBV6-1 and TRBJ2-1; 9 bases fit TRBD1. Germline lookup yields CDR1 MNHNS and CDR2 SASEGT. V lost 2 bases, J lost 8 bases, and 16 bases stayed unmatched. The CDR3 is 18 residues long.

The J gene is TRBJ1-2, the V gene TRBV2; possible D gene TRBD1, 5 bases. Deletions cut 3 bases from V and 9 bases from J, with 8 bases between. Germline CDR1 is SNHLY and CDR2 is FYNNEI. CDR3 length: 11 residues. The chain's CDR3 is CASSEWGSYTF. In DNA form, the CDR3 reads TGTGCCAGCAGTGAGTGGGGGAGCTACACCTTC.

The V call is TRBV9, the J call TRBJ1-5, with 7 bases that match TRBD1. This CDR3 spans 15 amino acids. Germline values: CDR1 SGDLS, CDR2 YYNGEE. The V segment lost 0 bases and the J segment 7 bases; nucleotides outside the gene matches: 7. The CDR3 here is CASSVGPDRVQPQHF. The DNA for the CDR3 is TGTGCCAGCAGCGTAGGGCCCGACAGGGTACAGCCCCAGCATTTT.

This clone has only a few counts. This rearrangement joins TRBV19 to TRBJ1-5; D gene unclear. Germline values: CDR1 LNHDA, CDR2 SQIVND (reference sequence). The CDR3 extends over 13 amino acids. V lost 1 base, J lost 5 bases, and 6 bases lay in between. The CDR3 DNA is TGTGCCAGTAGTATAGGGCAGGATCAGCCCCAGCATTTT. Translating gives CASSIGQDQPQHF.

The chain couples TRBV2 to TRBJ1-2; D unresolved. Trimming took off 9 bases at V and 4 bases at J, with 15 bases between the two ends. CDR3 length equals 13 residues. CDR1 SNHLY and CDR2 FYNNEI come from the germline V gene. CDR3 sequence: CASSWRAVYGYTF. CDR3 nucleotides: TGTGCCAGTTCGTGGAGAGCCGTCTATGGCTACACCTTC.

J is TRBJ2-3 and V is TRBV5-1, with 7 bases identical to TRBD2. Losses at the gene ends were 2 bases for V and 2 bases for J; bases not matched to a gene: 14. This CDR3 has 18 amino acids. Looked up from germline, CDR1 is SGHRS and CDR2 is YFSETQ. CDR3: CASSFGAHRLASTDTQYF. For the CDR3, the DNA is TGCGCCAGCAGCTTTGGGGCCCACAGACTAGCCTCCACAGATACGCAGTATTTT.

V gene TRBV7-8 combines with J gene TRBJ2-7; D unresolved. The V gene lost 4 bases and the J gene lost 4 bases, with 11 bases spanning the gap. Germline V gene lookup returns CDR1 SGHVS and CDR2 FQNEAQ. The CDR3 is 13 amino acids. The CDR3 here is CASSSNIGYEQYV. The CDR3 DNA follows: TGTGCCAGCAGCTCCAATATAGGGTACGAGCAGTACGTC.

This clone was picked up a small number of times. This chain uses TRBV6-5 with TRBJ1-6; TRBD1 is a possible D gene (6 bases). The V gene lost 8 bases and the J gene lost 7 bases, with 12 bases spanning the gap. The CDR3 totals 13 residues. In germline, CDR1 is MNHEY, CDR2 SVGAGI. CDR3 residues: CASGQGHNSPLHF. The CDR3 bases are TGTGCCAGCGGTCAGGGGCACAATTCACCCCTCCACTTT.

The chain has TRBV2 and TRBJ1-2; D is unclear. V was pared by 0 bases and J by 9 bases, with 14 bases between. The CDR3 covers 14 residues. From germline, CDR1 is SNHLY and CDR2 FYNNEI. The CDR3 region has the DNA TGTGCCAGCAGTGAAGCATCGGCCGAACAACGCTACACCTTC. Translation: CASSEASAEQRYTF.

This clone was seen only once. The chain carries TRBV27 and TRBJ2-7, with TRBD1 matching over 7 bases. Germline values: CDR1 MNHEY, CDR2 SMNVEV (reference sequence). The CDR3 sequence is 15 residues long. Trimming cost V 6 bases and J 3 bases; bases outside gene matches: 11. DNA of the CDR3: TGTGCCAGCAGCCCCAGCACTACAGGGGTCTACGAGCAGTACTTC. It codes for CASSPSTTGVYEQYF.

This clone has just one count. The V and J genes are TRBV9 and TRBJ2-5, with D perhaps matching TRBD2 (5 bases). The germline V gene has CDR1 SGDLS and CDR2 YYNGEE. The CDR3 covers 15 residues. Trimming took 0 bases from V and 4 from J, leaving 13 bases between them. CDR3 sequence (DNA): TGTGCCAGCAGCGTAGGGGTCAGAGAGGGAGAGACCCAGTACTTC. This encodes CASSVGVREGETQYF.

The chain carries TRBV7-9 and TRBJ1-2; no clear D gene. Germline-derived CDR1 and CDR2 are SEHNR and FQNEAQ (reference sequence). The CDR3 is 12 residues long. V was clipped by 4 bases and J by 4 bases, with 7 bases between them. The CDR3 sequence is CASSSELYGYTF. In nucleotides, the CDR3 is TGTGCCAGCAGCTCAGAACTCTATGGCTACACCTTC.

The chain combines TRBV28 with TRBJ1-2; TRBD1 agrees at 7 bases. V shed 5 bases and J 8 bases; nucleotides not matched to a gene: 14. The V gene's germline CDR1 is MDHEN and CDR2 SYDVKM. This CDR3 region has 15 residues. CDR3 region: CASSPPGERGRGYTF. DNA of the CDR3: TGTGCCAGCAGTCCCCCGGGGGAGAGGGGGCGCGGCTACACCTTC.